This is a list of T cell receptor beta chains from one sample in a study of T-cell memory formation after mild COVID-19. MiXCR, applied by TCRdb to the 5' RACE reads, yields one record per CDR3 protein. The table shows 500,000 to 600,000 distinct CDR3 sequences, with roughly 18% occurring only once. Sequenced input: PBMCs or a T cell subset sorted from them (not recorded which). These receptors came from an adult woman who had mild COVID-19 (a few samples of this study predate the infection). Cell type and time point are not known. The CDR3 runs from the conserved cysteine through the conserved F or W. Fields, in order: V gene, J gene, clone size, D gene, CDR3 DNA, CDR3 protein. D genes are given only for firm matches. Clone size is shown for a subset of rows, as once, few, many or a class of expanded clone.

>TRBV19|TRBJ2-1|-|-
TGTGCCAGTAGTAAGGGATACAATGAGCAGTTCTTC
CASSKGYNEQFF
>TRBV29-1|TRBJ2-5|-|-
TGCAGCGTTGAACCAACTCTCGGAATACAAGAGACCCAGTACTTC
CSVEPTLGIQETQYF
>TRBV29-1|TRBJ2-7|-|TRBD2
TGCAGCGTTGCCCCCGTGGCGGGGGGCGAGCAGTACTTC
CSVAPVAGGEQYF
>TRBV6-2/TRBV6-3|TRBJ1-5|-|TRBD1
TGTGCCAGCAGTTACTCGCCGGACAGGGAGCGATATAGCAATCAGCCCCAGCATTTT
CASSYSPDRERYSNQPQHF
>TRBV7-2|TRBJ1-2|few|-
TGTGCCAGCAGCTTATTCGGTGAAGGGCCCCCACCGTACTATGGCTACACCTTC
CASSLFGEGPPPYYGYTF
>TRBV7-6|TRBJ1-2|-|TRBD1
TGTGCCAGCAGCTCTCTCCGTCCGGGACAGGGATATGGCTACACCTTC
CASSSLRPGQGYGYTF
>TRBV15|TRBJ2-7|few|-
TGTGCCACCAGCAGAGGGGACTTATCCCACGAGCAGTACTTC
CATSRGDLSHEQYF
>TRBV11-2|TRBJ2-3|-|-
TGTGCCAGCAGTCGTACAGGGTCAGGAGATACGCAGTATTTT
CASSRTGSGDTQYF
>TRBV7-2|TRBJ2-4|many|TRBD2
TGTGCCAGCAGCTTAGGGGACTATAAAAACATTCAGTACTTC
CASSLGDYKNIQYF
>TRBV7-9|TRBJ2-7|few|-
TGTGCCAGCAGCTTCTATCGGGGGCAGTACTACGAGCAGTACTTC
CASSFYRGQYYEQYF
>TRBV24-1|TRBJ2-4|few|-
TGTGCCACCAGTGATCCCGGCCCTGAGGGAAACATTCAGTACTTC
CATSDPGPEGNIQYF
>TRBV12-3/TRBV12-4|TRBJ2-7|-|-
TGTGCCAGCAGTGTCCGGGCCATCGGCGAGCAGTACTTC
CASSVRAIGEQYF
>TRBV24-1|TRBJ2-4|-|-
TGTGCCACCAGTGATTTAACGGGCGGATTTCAGTACTTC
CATSDLTGGFQYF
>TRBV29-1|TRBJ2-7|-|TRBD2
TGCAGCGTTGGGAGGAGTCTAGCGGGATCGCCCATAGACGAGCAGTACTTC
CSVGRSLAGSPIDEQYF
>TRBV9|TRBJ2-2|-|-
TGTGCCAGCAGCGGCTCCGGACGGTCTAACACCGGGGAGCTGTTTTTT
CASSGSGRSNTGELFF
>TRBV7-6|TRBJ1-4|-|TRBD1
TGTGCCAGCAGGGATGGGACAGGCTTTAATGAAAAACTGTTTTTT
CASRDGTGFNEKLFF
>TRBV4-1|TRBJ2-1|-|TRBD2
TGCGCCAGCAGCCAAGATGGTATGAGCGGGAACTACAATGAGCAGTTCTTC
CASSQDGMSGNYNEQFF
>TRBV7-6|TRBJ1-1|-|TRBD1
TGTGCCAGCAGCTTAGTCCCGGGACAGGGGCGAACTGAAGCTTTCTTT
CASSLVPGQGRTEAFF
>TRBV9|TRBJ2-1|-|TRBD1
TGTGCCAGCAGCGTAACGGGACAGGGGTCGAATGAGCAGTTCTTC
CASSVTGQGSNEQFF
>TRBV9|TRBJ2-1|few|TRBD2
TGTGCCAGCAGCCGGGGACTAGCGGGAGGGCCACAGTTCTTC
CASSRGLAGGPQFF
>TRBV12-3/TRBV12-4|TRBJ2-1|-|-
TGTGCCAGCAGCAAAAAGCGGCGGAGCTCCTACAATGAGCAGTTCTTC
CASSKKRRSSYNEQFF
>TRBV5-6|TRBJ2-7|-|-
TGTGCCAGCAGCTACCCACCGAAGGGATACGAGCAGTACTTC
CASSYPPKGYEQYF
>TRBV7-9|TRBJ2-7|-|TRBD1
TGTGCCAGCGGGGGACAGGGATACGAGCAGTACTTC
CASGGQGYEQYF
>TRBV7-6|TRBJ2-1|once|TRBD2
TGTGCCAGCAGCAACGGACTAGCGGGGGACTTAAATGAGCAGTTCTTC
CASSNGLAGDLNEQFF
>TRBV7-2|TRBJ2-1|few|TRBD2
TGTGCCAGCAGTCCCCGGACTAGCGCGAGCTCCTACAATGAGCAGTTCTTC
CASSPRTSASSYNEQFF
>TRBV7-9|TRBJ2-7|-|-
TGTGCCAGCAGTCCTAAGGGCCGCTCTCCCTCCTACGAGCAGTACTTC
CASSPKGRSPSYEQYF
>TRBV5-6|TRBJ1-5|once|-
TGTGCCAGCAGCTTAGGGGCCGATCGCGATCAGCCCCAGCATTTT
CASSLGADRDQPQHF
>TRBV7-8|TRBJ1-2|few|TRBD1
TGTGCCAGCGGGGACAGGGGGCTTCGAGGCTACACCTTC
CASGDRGLRGYTF
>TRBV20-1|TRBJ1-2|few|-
TGCAGTGCGTCTAATTCGGGGGGCCCTTGGGGCTACACCTTC
CSASNSGGPWGYTF
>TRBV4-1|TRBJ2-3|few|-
TGCGCCAGCAGCCAAGATCCTGAATCTAGCACAGATACGCAGTATTTT
CASSQDPESSTDTQYF
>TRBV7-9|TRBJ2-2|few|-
TGTGCCAGCAGCGAACGGGACGGACCCTACACCGGGGAGCTGTTTTTT
CASSERDGPYTGELFF
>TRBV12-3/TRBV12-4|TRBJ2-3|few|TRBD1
TGTGCCAGCAGTTTAGCCGACAGGGGGCGGGATACGCAGTATTTT
CASSLADRGRDTQYF
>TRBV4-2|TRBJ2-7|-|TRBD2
TGTGCCAGCAGCCATTCTAGCGGGGGCTCCTACGAGCAGTACTTC
CASSHSSGGSYEQYF
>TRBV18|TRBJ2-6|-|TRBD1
TGTGCCAGCTCACCACGGAGGGACAGGGGCGGTGGGGCCAACGTCCTGACTTTC
CASSPRRDRGGGANVLTF
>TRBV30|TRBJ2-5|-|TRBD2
TGTGCCTGGAAGGGGTCTAGCGGGGGGCAAGAGACCCAGTACTTC
CAWKGSSGGQETQYF
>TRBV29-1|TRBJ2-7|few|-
TGCAGCGTCACCGGGACATTTCCCTACGAGCAGTACTTC
CSVTGTFPYEQYF
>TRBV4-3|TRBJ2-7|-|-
TGCGCCAGCAGCCAAGATTTAGAAAACGAGCAGTACTTC
CASSQDLENEQYF
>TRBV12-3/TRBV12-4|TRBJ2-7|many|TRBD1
TGTGCCAGCAGTCCAGGACAGGGTTTAGGCTACGAGCAGTACTTC
CASSPGQGLGYEQYF
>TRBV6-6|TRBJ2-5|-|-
TGTGCCAGCAGTTATTCGGGGGGCTTAGGGGAGACCCAGTACTTC
CASSYSGGLGETQYF
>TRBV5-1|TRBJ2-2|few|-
TGCGCCAGCAGCTTGTTTGCTACATCGAACACCGGGGAGCTGTTTTTT
CASSLFATSNTGELFF
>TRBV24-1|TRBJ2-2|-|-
TGTGCCACCAGTGATTCGGAGACTGTAACCGGGGAGCTGTTTTTT
CATSDSETVTGELFF
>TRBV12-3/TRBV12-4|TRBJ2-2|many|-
TGTGCCAGCAGTTTCAGGGGGGCGGTCGGGGAGCTGTTTTTT
CASSFRGAVGELFF
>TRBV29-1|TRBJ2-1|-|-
TGCAGCGTTGAAGGAGAAGGGTCTGAGCAGTTCTTC
CSVEGEGSEQFF
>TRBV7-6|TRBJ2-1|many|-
TGTGCCAGCAGCTTAGGCCAACGAAATGAGCAGTTCTTC
CASSLGQRNEQFF